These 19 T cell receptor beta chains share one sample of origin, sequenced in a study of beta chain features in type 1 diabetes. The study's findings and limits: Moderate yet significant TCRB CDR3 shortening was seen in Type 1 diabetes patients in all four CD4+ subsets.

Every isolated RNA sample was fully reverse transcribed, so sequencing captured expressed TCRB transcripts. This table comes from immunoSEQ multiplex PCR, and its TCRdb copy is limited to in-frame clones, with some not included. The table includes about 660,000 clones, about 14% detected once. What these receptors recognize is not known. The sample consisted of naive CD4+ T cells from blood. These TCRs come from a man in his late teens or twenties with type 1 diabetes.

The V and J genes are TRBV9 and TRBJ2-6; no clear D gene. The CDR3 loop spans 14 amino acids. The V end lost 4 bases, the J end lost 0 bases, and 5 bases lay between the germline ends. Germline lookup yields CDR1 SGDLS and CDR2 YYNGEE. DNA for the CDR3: TGTGCCAGCAGCCGCATCTCTGGGGCCAACGTCCTGACTTTC. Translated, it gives CASSRISGANVLTF.

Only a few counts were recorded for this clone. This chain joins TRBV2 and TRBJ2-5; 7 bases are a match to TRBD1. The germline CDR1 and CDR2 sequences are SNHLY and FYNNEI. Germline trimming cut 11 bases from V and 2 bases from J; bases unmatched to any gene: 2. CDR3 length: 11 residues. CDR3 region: CAGGQQETQYF. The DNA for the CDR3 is TGTGCCGGGGGACAGCAAGAGACCCAGTACTTC. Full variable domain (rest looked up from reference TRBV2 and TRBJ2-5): EPEVTQTPSHQVTQMGQEVILRCVPISNHLYFYWYRQILGQKVEFLVSFYNNEISEKSEIFDDQFSVERPDGSNFTLKIRSTKLEDSAMYFCAGGQQETQYFGPGTRLLVL.

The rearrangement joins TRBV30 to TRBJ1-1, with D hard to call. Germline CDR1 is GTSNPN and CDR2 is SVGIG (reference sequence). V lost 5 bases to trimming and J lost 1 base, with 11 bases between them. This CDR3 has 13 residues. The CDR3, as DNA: TGTGCCTGGCAGTTCCAGAGGAACACTGAAGCTTTCTTT. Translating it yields CAWQFQRNTEAFF.

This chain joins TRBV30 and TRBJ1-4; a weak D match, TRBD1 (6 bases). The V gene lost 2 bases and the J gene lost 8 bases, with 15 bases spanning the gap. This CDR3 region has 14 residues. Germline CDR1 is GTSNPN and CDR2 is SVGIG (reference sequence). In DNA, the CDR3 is TGTGCCTGGAGTAAACTACGGGGGCGGGAAAAACTGTTTTTT. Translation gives CAWSKLRGREKLFF. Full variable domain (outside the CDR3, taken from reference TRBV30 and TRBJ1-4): SQTIHQWPATLVQPVGSPLSLECTVEGTSNPNLYWYRQAAGRGLQLLFYSVGIGQISSEVPQNLSASRPQDRQFILSSKKLLLSDSGFYLCAWSKLRGREKLFFGSGTQLSVL.

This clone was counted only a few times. The CDR3 spells CASSLAGAQETQYF. Written as DNA, the CDR3 is TGTGCCAGCAGCTTAGCGGGAGCCCAAGAGACCCAGTACTTC. V usage is TRBV11-2 and J usage is TRBJ2-5; TRBD2 is a possible D gene (6 bases). Per the germline V gene, CDR1 is SGHAT and CDR2 is FQNNGV. The CDR3 loop spans 14 amino acids. V lost 1 base and J 1 base, leaving 7 bases between the germline ends.

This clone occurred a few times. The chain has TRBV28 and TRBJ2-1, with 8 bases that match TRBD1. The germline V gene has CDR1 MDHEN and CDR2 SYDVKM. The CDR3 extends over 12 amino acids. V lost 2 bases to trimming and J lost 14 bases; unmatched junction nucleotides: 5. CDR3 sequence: CASSLPPGQEFF. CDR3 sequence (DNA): TGTGCCAGCAGTTTACCCCCGGGACAGGAGTTCTTC.

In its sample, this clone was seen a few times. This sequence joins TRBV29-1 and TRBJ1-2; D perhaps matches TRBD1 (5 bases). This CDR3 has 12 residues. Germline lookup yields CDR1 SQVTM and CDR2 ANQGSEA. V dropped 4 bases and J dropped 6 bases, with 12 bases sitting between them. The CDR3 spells CSVVPGFNGYTF. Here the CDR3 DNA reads TGCAGCGTTGTTCCAGGGTTCAATGGCTACACCTTC.

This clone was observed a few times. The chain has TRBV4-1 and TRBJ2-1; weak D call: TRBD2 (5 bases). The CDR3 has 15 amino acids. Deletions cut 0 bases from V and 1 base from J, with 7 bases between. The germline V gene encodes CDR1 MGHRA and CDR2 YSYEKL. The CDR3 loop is CASSQDSVSYNEQFF. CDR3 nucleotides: TGCGCCAGCAGCCAAGATAGCGTATCCTACAATGAGCAGTTCTTC.

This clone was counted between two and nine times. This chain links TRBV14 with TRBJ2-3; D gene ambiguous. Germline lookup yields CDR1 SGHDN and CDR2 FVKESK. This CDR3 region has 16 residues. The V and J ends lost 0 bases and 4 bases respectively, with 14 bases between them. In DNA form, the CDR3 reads TGTGCCAGCAGCCAAGAGTTTCCAGCGCGTCCAGATACGCAGTATTTT. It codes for CASSQEFPARPDTQYF. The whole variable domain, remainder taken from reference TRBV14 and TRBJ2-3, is EAGVTQFPSHSVIEKGQTVTLRCDPISGHDNLYWYRRVMGKEIKFLLHFVKESKQDESGMPNNRFLAERTGGTYSTLKVQPAELEDSGVYFCASSQEFPARPDTQYFGPGTRLTVL.

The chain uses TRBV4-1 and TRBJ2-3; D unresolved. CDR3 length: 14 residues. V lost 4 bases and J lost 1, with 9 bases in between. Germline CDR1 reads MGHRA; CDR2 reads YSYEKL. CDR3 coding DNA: TGCGCCAGCAGCCTTGGGTTAGGCACAGATACGCAGTATTTT. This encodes CASSLGLGTDTQYF.

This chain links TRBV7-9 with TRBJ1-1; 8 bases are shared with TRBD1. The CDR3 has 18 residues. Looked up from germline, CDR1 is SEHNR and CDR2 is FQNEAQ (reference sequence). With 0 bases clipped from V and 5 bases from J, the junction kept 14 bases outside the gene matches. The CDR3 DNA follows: TGTGCCAGCAGCTTAGCGCGGGGGACAGGCTCGAGGGGAACTGAAGCTTTCTTT. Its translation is CASSLARGTGSRGTEAFF.

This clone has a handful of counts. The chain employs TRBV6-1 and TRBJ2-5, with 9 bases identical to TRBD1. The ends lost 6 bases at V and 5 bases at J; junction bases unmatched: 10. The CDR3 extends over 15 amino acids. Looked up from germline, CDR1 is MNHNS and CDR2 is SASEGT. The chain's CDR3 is CASSQTGTGTETQYF. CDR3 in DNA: TGTGCCAGCAGCCAGACCGGGACAGGGACCGAGACCCAGTACTTC.

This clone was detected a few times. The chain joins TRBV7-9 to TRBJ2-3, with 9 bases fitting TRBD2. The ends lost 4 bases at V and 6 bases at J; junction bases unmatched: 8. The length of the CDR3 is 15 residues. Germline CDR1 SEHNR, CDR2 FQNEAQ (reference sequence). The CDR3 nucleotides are TGTGCCAGCAGCTCACCGGGACTAGCTGGGGATACGCAGTATTTT. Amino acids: CASSSPGLAGDTQYF. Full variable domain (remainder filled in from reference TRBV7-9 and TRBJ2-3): DTGVSQNPRHKITKRGQNVTFRCDPISEHNRLYWYRQTLGQGPEFLTYFQNEAQLEKSRLLSDRFSAERPKGSFSTLEIQRTEQGDSAMYLCASSSPGLAGDTQYFGPGTRLTVL.

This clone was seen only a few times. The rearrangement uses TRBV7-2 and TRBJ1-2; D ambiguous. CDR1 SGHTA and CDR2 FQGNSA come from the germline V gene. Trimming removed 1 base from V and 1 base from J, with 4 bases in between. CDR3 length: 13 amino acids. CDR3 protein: CASSLGYNYGYTF. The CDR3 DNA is TGTGCCAGCAGCTTAGGGTATAACTATGGCTACACCTTC.

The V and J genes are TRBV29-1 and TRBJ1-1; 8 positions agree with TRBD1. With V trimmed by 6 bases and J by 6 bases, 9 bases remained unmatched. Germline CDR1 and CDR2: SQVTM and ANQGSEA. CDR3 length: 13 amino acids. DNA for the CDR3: TGCAGCGTCCGTCGGACAGGGAGCCCTGAAGCTTTCTTT. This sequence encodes CSVRRTGSPEAFF.

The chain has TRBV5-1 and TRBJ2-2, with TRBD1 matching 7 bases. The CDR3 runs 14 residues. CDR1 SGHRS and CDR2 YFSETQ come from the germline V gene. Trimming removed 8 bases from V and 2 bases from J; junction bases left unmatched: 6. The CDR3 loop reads CASVGDSNTGELFF. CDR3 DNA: TGCGCCAGTGTCGGGGACAGCAACACCGGGGAGCTGTTTTTT. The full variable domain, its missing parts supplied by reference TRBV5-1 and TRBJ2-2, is KAGVTQTPRYLIKTRGQQVTLSCSPISGHRSVSWYQQTPGQGLQFLFEYFSETQRNKGNFPGRFSGRQFSNSRSEMNVSTLELGDSALYLCASVGDSNTGELFFGEGSRLTVL.

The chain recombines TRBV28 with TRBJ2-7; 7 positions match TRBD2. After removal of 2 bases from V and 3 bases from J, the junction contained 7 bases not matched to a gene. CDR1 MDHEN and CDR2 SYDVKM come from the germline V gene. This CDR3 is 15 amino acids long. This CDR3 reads CASSLVGGMNYEQYF. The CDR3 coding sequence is TGTGCCAGCAGTTTAGTGGGGGGGATGAACTACGAGCAGTACTTC. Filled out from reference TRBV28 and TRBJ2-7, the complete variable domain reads DVKVTQSSRYLVKRTGEKVFLECVQDMDHENMFWYRQDPGLGLRLIYFSYDVKMKEKGDIPEGYSVSREKKERFSLILESASTNQTSMYLCASSLVGGMNYEQYFGPGTRLTVT.

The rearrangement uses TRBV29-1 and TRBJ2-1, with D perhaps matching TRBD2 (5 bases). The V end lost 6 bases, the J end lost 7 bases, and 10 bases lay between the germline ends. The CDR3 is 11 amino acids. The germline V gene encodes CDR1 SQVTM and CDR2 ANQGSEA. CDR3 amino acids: CSVSGYNEQFF. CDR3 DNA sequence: TGCAGCGTGAGCGGATATAATGAGCAGTTCTTC.

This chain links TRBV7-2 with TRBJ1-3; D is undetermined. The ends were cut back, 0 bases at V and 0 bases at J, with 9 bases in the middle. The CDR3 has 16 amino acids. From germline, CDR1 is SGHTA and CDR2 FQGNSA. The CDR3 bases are TGTGCCAGCAGCTTAGCACTGACGGACTCTGGAAACACCATATATTTT. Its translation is CASSLALTDSGNTIYF.